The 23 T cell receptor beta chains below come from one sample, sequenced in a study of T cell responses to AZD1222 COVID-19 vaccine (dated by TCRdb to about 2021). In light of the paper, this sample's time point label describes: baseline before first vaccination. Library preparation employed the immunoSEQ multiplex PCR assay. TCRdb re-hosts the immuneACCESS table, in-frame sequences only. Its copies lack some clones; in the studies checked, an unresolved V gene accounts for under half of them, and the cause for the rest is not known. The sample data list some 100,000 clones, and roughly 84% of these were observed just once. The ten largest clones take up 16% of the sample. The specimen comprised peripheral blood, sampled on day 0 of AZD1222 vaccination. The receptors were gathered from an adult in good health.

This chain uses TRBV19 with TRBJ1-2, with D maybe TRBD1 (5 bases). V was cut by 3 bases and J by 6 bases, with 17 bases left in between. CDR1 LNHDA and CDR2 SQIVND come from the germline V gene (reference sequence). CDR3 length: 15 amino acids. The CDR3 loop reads CASSIRTFSRDGYTF. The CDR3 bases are TGTGCCAGTAGTATCCGGACATTTTCTAGGGATGGCTACACCTTC.

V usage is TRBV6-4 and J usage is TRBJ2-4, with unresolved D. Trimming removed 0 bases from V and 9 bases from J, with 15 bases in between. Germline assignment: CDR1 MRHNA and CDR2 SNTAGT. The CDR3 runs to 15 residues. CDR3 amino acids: CASSDSSEGDSIQYF. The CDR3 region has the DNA TGTGCCAGCAGTGACTCTTCCGAAGGTGATAGCATTCAGTACTTC.

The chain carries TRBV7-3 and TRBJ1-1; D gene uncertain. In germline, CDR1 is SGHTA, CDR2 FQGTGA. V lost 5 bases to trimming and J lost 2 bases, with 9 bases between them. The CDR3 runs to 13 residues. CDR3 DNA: TGTGCCAGCAGCCCATACATAAACACTGAAGCTTTCTTT. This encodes CASSPYINTEAFF. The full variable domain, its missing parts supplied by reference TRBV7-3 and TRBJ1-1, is GAGVSQTPSNKVTEKGKYVELRCDPISGHTALYWYRQSLGQGPEFLIYFQGTGAADDSGLPNDRFFAVRPEGSVSTLKIQRTERGDSAVYLCASSPYINTEAFFGQGTRLTVV.

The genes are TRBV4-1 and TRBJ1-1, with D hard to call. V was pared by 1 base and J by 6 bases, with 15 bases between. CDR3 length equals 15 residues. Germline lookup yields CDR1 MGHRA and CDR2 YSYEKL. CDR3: CASSQVPGNMAEAFF. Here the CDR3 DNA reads TGCGCCAGCAGCCAAGTGCCGGGGAATATGGCTGAAGCTTTCTTT.

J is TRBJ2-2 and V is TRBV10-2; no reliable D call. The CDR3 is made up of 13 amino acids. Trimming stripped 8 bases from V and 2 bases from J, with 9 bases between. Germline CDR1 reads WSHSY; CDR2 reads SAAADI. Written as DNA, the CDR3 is TGCGCCAGCCAGGTTTTTAACACCGGGGAGCTGTTTTTT. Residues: CASQVFNTGELFF.

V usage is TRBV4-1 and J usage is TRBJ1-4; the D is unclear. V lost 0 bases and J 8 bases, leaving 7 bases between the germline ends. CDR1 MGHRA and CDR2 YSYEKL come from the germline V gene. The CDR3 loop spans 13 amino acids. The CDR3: CASSQEEFEKLFF. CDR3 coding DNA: TGCGCCAGCAGCCAAGAGGAGTTCGAAAAACTGTTTTTT.

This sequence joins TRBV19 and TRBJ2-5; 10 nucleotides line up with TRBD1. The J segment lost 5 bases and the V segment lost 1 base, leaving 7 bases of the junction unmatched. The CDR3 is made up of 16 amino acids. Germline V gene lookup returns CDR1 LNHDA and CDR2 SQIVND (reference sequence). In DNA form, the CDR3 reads TGTGCCAGTAGTATAGCCCGACAGGGGGCAGGGGAGACCCAGTACTTC. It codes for CASSIARQGAGETQYF.

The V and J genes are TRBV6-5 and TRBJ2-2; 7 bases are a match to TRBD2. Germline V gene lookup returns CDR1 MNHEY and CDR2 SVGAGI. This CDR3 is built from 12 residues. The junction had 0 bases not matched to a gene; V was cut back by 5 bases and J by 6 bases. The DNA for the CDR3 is TGTGCCAGCAGTAGCGGGGCCGGGGAGCTGTTTTTT. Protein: CASSSGAGELFF.

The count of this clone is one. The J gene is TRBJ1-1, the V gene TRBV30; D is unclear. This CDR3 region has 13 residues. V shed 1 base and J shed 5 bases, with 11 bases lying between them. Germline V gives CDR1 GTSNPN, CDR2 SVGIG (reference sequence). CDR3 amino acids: CAWSDQIGTEAFF. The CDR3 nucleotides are TGTGCCTGGAGTGACCAGATAGGAACTGAAGCTTTCTTT.

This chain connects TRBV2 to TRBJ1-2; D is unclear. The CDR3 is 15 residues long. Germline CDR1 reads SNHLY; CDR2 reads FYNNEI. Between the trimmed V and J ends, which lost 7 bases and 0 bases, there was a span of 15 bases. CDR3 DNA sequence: TGTGCCAGCATTTTAAGCTGGGGTCCTAACTATGGCTACACCTTC. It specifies CASILSWGPNYGYTF. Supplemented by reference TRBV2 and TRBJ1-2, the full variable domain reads EPEVTQTPSHQVTQMGQEVILRCVPISNHLYFYWYRQILGQKVEFLVSFYNNEISEKSEIFDDQFSVERPDGSNFTLKIRSTKLEDSAMYFCASILSWGPNYGYTFGSGTRLTVV.

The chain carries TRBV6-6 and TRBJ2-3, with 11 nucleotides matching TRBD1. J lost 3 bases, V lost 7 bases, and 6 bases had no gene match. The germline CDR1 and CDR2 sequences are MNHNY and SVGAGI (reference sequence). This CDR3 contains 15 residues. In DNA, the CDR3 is TGTGCCAGCAATAGCCGGGACAGGGGGACAGATACGCAGTATTTT. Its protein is CASNSRDRGTDTQYF.

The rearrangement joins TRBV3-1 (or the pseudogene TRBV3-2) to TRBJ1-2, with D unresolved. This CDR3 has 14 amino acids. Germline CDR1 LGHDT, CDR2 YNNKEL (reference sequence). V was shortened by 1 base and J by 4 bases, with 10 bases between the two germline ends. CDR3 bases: TGTGCCAGCAGCCAAGCTACAGCGTCCTATGGCTACACCTTC. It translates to CASSQATASYGYTF.

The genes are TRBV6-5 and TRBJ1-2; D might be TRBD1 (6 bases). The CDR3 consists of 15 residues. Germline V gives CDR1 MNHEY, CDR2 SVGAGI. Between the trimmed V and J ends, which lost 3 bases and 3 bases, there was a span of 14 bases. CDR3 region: CASSYSPGGYYGYTF. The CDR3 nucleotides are TGTGCCAGCAGTTATAGTCCGGGGGGCTACTATGGCTACACCTTC.

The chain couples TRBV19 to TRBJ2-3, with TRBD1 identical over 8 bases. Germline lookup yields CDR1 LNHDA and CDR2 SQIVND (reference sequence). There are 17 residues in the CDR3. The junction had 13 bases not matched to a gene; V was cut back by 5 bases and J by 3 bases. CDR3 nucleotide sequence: TGTGCCAGTAGTCTCGTCGGACAGGGTAAAACTACAGATACGCAGTATTTT. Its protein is CASSLVGQGKTTDTQYF.

CDR3 sequence (DNA): TGTGCCAGCAGCTGGGACAGTCAAGAGACCCAGTACTTC. Translating gives CASSWDSQETQYF. The chain combines TRBV6-6 with TRBJ2-5, with 7 bases lining up with TRBD1. CDR3 length: 13 residues. Trimming at V came to 6 bases and at J to 2 bases, leaving 3 bases not matched to a gene. The germline CDR1 and CDR2 sequences are MNHNY and SVGAGI (reference sequence).

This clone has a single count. The CDR3 bases are TGTGCCAGTAGTATATTAACGGGAGGCAGCAATCAGCCCCAGCATTTT. Its translation: CASSILTGGSNQPQHF. The V gene is TRBV19, the J gene TRBJ1-5; no clear D. The CDR3 consists of 16 residues. Germline V lookup: CDR1 LNHDA, CDR2 SQIVND (reference sequence). The V gene lost 2 bases and the J gene lost 1 base, with 12 bases spanning the gap. The full variable domain, with the rest looked up from reference TRBV19 and TRBJ1-5, is DGGITQSPKYLFRKEGQNVTLSCEQNLNHDAMYWYRQDPGQGLRLIYYSQIVNDFQKGDIAEGYSVSREKKESFPLTVTSAQKNPTAFYLCASSILTGGSNQPQHFGDGTRLSIL.

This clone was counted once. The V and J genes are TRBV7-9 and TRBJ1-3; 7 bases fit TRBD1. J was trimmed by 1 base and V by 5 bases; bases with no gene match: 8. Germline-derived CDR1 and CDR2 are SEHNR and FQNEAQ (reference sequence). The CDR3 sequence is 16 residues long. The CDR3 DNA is TGTGCCAGCAGCCCCCGACAGGGTTCGTCTGGAAACACCATATATTTT. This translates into CASSPRQGSSGNTIYF.

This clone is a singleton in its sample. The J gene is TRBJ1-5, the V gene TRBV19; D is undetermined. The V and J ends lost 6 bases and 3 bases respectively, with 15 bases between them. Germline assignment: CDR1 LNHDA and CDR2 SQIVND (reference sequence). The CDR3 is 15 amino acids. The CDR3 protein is CASRTDAGFNQPQHF. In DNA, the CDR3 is TGTGCCAGTAGGACGGACGCAGGTTTCAATCAGCCCCAGCATTTT. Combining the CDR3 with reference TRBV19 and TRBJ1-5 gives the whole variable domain DGGITQSPKYLFRKEGQNVTLSCEQNLNHDAMYWYRQDPGQGLRLIYYSQIVNDFQKGDIAEGYSVSREKKESFPLTVTSAQKNPTAFYLCASRTDAGFNQPQHFGDGTRLSIL.

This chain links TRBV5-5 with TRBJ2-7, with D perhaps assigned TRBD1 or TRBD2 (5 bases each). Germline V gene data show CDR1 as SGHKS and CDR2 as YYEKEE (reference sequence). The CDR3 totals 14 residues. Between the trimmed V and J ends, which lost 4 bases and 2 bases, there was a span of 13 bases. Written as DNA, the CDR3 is TGTGCCAGCAGCAACCGGGACCCGACCTACGAGCAGTACTTC. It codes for CASSNRDPTYEQYF.

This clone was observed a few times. The CDR3 DNA sequence: TGCGCCAGCAGCTACGACAGGGGGCCGGTGACCCAGTACTTC. It encodes CASSYDRGPVTQYF. The chain links TRBV10-2 to TRBJ2-5; 10 positions agree with TRBD1. J was trimmed by 7 bases and V by 6 bases; bases with no gene match: 8. Per the germline V gene, CDR1 is WSHSY and CDR2 is SAAADI. This CDR3 has 14 residues.

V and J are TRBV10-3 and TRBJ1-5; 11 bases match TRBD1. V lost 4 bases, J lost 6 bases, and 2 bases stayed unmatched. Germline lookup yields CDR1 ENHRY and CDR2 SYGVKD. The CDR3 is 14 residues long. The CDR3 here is CAISGGTGGQPQHF. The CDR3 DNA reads TGTGCCATCAGTGGAGGGACAGGGGGTCAGCCCCAGCATTTT.

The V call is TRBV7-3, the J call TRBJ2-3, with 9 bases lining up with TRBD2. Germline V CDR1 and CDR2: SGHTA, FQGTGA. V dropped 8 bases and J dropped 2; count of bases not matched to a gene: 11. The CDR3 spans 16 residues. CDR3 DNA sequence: TGTGCCAGCGCCCGGGGGGCGGGAGGGCTCACAGATACGCAGTATTTT. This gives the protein CASARGAGGLTDTQYF.

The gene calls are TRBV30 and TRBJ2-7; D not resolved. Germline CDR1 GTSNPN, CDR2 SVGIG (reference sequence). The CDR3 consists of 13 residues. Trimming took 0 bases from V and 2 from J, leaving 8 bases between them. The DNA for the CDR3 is TGTGCCTGGAGTGTACTCGGTCCCTACGAGCAGTACTTC. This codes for CAWSVLGPYEQYF. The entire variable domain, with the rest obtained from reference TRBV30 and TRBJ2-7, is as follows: SQTIHQWPATLVQPVGSPLSLECTVEGTSNPNLYWYRQAAGRGLQLLFYSVGIGQISSEVPQNLSASRPQDRQFILSSKKLLLSDSGFYLCAWSVLGPYEQYFGPGTRLTVT.